The TCR beta chain under discussion was sequenced for a study of blood T cells in healthy people across ages. Germline CDR1 SGHRS, CDR2 YFSETQ. The J segment lost 4 bases and the V segment lost 3 bases, leaving 6 bases of the junction unmatched. CDR3 size: 14 residues. A note on this clonotype: As yet, its antigen is unknown.

Findings and limits, study-wide: CMV infection status of these donors was not known. Observed TCR beta diversity per million T cells went down as age went up. This fall followed a roughly linear course with age.

The second PCR ran about 6 to 12 cycles with a sample-barcoded 5' primer and J-beta primers. In TCRdb, the 5' RACE reads were re-called with MiXCR into one record per CDR3 protein. The sample lists approximately 960,000 distinct CDR3 sequences; about 29% were seen once. There were healthy Caucasian individuals from Russia, aged roughly 6 to 100, serving as donors. The sample also formed part of further work on T cells of mothers and their children. According to that study: Mothers gave over 8.5 million TCR beta CDR3 reads each, and children around 3 million each.

The sample was blood. This chain links TRBV5-1 with TRBJ1-1; 7 bases are a match to TRBD1. The source is a woman in her 40s in good health. The DNA for the CDR3 is TGCGCCAGCAGCTCCCAGGGGGTGGGCACTGAAGCTTTCTTT. Protein: CASSSQGVGTEAFF. Complete variable domain (other parts from reference TRBV5-1 and TRBJ1-1): KAGVTQTPRYLIKTRGQQVTLSCSPISGHRSVSWYQQTPGQGLQFLFEYFSETQRNKGNFPGRFSGRQFSNSRSEMNVSTLELGDSALYLCASSSQGVGTEAFFGQGTRLTVV.